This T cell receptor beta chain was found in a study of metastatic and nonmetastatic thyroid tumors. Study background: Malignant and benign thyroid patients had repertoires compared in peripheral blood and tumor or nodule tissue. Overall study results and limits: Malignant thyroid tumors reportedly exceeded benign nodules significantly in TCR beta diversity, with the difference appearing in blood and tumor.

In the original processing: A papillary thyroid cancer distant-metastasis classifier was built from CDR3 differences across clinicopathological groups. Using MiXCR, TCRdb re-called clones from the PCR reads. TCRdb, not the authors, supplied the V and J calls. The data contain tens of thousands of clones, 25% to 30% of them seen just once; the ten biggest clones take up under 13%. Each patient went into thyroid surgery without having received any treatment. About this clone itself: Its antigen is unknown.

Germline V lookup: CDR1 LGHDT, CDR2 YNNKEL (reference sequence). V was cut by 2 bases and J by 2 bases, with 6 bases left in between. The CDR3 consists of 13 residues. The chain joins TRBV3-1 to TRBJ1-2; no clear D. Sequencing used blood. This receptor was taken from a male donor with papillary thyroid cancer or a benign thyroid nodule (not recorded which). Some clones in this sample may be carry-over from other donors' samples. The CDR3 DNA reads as TGTGCCAGCAGCCAACTAAGAAACTATGGCTACACCTTC. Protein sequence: CASSQLRNYGYTF.